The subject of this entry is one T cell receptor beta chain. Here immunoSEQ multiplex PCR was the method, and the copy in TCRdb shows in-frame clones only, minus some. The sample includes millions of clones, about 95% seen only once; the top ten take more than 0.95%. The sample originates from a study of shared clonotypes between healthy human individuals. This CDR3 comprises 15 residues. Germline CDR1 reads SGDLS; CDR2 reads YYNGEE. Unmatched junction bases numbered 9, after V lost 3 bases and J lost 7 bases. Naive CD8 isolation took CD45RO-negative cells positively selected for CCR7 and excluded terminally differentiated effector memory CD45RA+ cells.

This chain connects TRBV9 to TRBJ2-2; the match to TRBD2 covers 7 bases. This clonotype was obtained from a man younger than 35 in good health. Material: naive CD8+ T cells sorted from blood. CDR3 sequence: CASSALRTRSGELFF. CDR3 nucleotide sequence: TGTGCCAGCAGCGCCTTAAGGACTAGGAGCGGGGAGCTGTTTTTT.